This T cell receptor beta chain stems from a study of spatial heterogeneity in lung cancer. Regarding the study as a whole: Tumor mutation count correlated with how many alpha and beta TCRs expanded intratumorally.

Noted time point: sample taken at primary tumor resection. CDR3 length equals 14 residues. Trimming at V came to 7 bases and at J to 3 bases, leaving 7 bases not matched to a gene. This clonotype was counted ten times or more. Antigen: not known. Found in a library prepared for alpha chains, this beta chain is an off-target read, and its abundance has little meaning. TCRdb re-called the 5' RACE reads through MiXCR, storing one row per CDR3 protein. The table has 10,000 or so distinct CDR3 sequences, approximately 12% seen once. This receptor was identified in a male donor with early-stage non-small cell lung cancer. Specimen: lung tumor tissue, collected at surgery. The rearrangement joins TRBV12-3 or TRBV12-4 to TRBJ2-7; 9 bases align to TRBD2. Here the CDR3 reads CASTGSGSGYEQYF. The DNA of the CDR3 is TGTGCCAGCACCGGTAGCGGGAGCGGCTACGAGCAGTACTTC.